One sample yielded the 9 T cell receptor beta chains listed below, sequenced in a study of vaccination and CD4 T cells after COVID-19. Cultured CD4+ T cell DNA underwent sequencing with the Oncomine TCR Beta short-read assay. TCRdb itself ran the PCR reads through MiXCR, one entry per CDR3 protein. The sample holds tens of thousands of distinct CDR3 sequences, about 61% seen once. Antigen specificity for these receptors is unknown. Documented treatment: roughly 10-day PBMC culture with coronavirus spike peptide pools or control peptides (ViraFEST assay). The sequenced sample was CD4+ T cells from blood, cultured in vitro, obtained after SARS-CoV-2 vaccination. The receptors shown here come from a human donor who received a COVID-19 vaccine.

This chain uses TRBV25-1 with TRBJ2-5, with no clear D. The CDR3 runs 15 residues. Germline V gene lookup returns CDR1 MGHDK and CDR2 SYGVNS. V shed 4 bases and J shed 1 base, with 13 bases lying between them. DNA for the CDR3: TGTGCCAGCAGTGCTAATCTGCGGCCCCAAGAGACCCAGTACTTC. As protein: CASSANLRPQETQYF.

The chain uses TRBV3-1 and TRBJ1-1; D is unresolved. The length of the CDR3 is 15 residues. V was cut by 3 bases and J by 1 base, with 12 bases left in between. Germline V gene data show CDR1 as LGHDT and CDR2 as YNNKEL (reference sequence). CDR3 sequence: CASSHWRTKNTEAFF. CDR3 nucleotide sequence: TGTGCCAGCAGCCATTGGAGGACGAAGAACACTGAAGCTTTCTTT.

The chain links TRBV7-2 to TRBJ1-1; D is possibly TRBD1 (6 bases). CDR3 length equals 16 residues. Germline V lookup: CDR1 SGHTA, CDR2 FQGNSA. V lost 1 base and J 6 bases, leaving 18 bases between the germline ends. CDR3 loop: CASSLVQGTFAAEAFF. The CDR3 DNA reads TGTGCCAGCAGCTTAGTGCAGGGGACGTTTGCCGCTGAAGCTTTCTTT.

The V gene is TRBV5-4, the J gene TRBJ2-3; D gene ambiguous. Trimming left V 4 bases short and J 3 bases short, with 3 bases between. The CDR3 totals 11 residues. Germline V gene sequence: CDR1 SGHNT, CDR2 YYREEE (reference sequence). The CDR3 loop reads CASSHTDTQYF. The DNA of the CDR3 is TGTGCCAGCAGCCATACAGATACGCAGTATTTT.

The table lists this clonotype with a few counts. The rearrangement uses TRBV5-4 and TRBJ1-2; 7 bases agree with TRBD1. The length of the CDR3 is 17 residues. From germline, CDR1 is SGHNT and CDR2 YYREEE (reference sequence). V dropped 4 bases and J dropped 0; count of bases not matched to a gene: 12. The CDR3 DNA sequence: TGTGCCAGCAGCGGTGGACAGGCCATGTCAGCTAACTATGGCTACACCTTC. It is translated as CASSGGQAMSANYGYTF.

V gene TRBV5-1 combines with J gene TRBJ1-5, with D perhaps TRBD1 (5 bases). The CDR3 consists of 14 residues. Trimming cost V 1 base and J 2 bases, with 7 bases left between them. In germline, CDR1 is SGHRS, CDR2 YFSETQ. The CDR3 here is CASSLWGGNQPQHF. CDR3 bases: TGCGCCAGCAGCTTGTGGGGGGGCAATCAGCCCCAGCATTTT. The full variable domain, rest sourced from reference TRBV5-1 and TRBJ1-5, is KAGVTQTPRYLIKTRGQQVTLSCSPISGHRSVSWYQQTPGQGLQFLFEYFSETQRNKGNFPGRFSGRQFSNSRSEMNVSTLELGDSALYLCASSLWGGNQPQHFGDGTRLSIL.

The V and J genes are TRBV5-4 and TRBJ1-4; the D gene is possibly TRBD1 (5 bases). CDR3 length: 14 residues. Per germline, CDR1 SGHNT and CDR2 YYREEE (reference sequence). Trimming shortened V by 4 bases and J by 8 bases, and 15 bases separated the two germline ends. The CDR3, as DNA: TGTGCCAGCAGCCTCCGGGACGGGCAGGAAAAACTGTTTTTT. Encoded protein: CASSLRDGQEKLFF.

V gene TRBV24-1 combines with J gene TRBJ2-3; D ambiguous. This CDR3 region has 16 residues. The ends were cut back, 1 base at V and 3 bases at J, with 13 bases in the middle. In germline, CDR1 is KGHDR, CDR2 SFDVKD. The CDR3 bases are TGTGCCACCAGTGATTTTAGGCTAGGTATTACAGATACGCAGTATTTT. It translates to CATSDFRLGITDTQYF.

The rearrangement uses TRBV20-1 and TRBJ2-5; 11 bases are a match to TRBD2. Germline CDR1 DFQATT, CDR2 SNEGSKA (reference sequence). Unmatched junction bases numbered 7, after V lost 3 bases and J lost 1 base. The CDR3 spans 16 residues. CDR3 coding DNA: TGCAGTGCTAGTCGTCGTAGCGGGGGGGTCCAAGAGACCCAGTACTTC. Translated: CSASRRSGGVQETQYF.